The entry that follows covers one T cell receptor (beta chain) sequence. What it binds is not known. The template was RNA from unsorted bulk tissue. The V end lost 6 bases, the J end lost 3 bases, and 20 bases lay between the germline ends. The CDR3 totals 16 residues. CDR1 and CDR2 (germline): MNHNY, SVGAGI (reference sequence). This sample was included in a study of tumor and adjacent non-tumor tissue in lung cancer. Study observations and caveats: In normal lung, the top 100 clones were significantly more dominant than in tumor.

The library came from three nested PCR rounds adapted from ARM-PCR protocols. TCRdb ran MiXCR on the multiplex PCR reads and lists one entry per CDR3 protein. The sample includes 220,000 or so distinct CDR3 sequences, 70% to 75% seen only once; the top ten take about 23%. The V call is TRBV6-6, the J call TRBJ1-2; D is possibly TRBD1 (5 bases). Specimen: lung tumor tissue. The clonotype comes from a man in his sixties with non-small cell lung cancer. This CDR3 is CASSRIGIGDYYGYTF. CDR3 nucleotides: TGTGCCAGCAGCCGAATCGGGATAGGGGATTACTATGGCTACACCTTC.